This T cell receptor (beta chain) is drawn from a study of T cell changes during pregnancy in multiple sclerosis. Generated by immunoSEQ multiplex PCR, the TCRdb table keeps only in-frame clones and is missing some. Here the sample spans more than 65,000 clones, about nine tenths being singletons. Germline V gene sequence: CDR1 SQVTM, CDR2 ANQGSEA. V lost 6 bases and J 0 bases, leaving 8 bases between the germline ends. The CDR3 length is 13 residues. The clonotype was recovered from a female donor with multiple sclerosis, enrolled in a pregnancy study. The sequencing here drew on CD4+ T cells from peripheral blood mononuclear cells, taken before pregnancy. V usage is TRBV29-1 and J usage is TRBJ2-2, with D possibly TRBD1 on 6 matching bases. DNA for the CDR3: TGCAGCGTCGGGACAACGAACACCGGGGAGCTGTTTTTT. Translating gives CSVGTTNTGELFF.